This record looks at one TCR beta chain sequence and its context. This CDR3 spans 13 amino acids. The data are from a study of shared clonotypes between healthy human individuals. The overall study: The study enrolled two women and a few men aged 18 to 49.

The study drew its donors from healthy HIV-negative adults without recent acute infections or vaccinations. Measured with immunoSEQ multiplex PCR; TCRdb has only the in-frame clones, and not every one. The sample consists of some 480,000 clones, roughly 78% of them appearing once. The specimen was PBMCs. The sequence was collected from a woman aged 40 to 50 in good health. Some clones in this sample may be carry-over from other donors' samples. The genes are TRBV21-1 and TRBJ1-4. TRBV21-1 is noted as a pseudogene. The CDR3 nucleotides are TGTGCCAGCTGCGGGACACTCGACAAAAAACTGTTTTTT. This sequence encodes CASCGTLDKKLFF.